This T cell receptor beta chain was sequenced in a study of blood T cell repertoires in COVID-19. Study context: Sources were T cells, B-cell-depleted T cells, or PBMCs; the material itself was cDNA or gDNA.

Study processing details: Amplifying reference gene primers gave estimates of nucleated cell counts. Some clones are missing from TCRdb's copy, which holds only in-frame ones; the method was immunoSEQ multiplex PCR. That table supplies the V and J calls and clone size; D and trimming were determined from the DNA. In the table there are roughly 380,000 clones, 89% of which are singletons. The CDR3 loop spans 13 amino acids. Deletions cut 3 bases from V and 6 bases from J, with 12 bases between. The germline CDR1 and CDR2 sequences are SGHRS and YFSETQ. Seattle cases were enrolled at active infection and followed longitudinally.

Sequenced sample: peripheral blood. This TCR derives from a middle-aged woman with COVID-19, enrolled during active disease. The chain links TRBV5-1 to TRBJ1-2; D is ambiguous. DNA for the CDR3: TGCGCCAGCAGCTCGGTCCAGGAAAATGGCTACACCTTC. It encodes CASSSVQENGYTF.